Listed here are 25 T cell receptor beta chains from one sample, sequenced in a study of shared T cell receptors in the human thymus. The assay was immunoSEQ multiplex PCR, and TCRdb's table has in-frame clones only and misses some. The repertoire has 600,000 or so clones, roughly 86% of them found once; the top ten carry 0.0094%. A further study also used this sample, focusing on human thymus T cells.

Source material: thymocytes. Receptors originate from a boy under three years old with a congenital heart defect.

The chain joins TRBV29-1 to TRBJ2-2, with TRBD1 identical over 9 bases. This CDR3 contains 21 residues. Per the germline V gene, CDR1 is SQVTM and CDR2 is ANQGSEA. V was pared by 6 bases and J by 5 bases, with 28 bases of the junction left unmatched. CDR3 coding DNA: TGCAGCGTCGCCAGCATGGGGACAGGGAACAGTGTTCCAAGACGGACCGGGGAGCTGTTTTTT. The encoded protein is CSVASMGTGNSVPRRTGELFF.

The V call is TRBV2, the J call TRBJ2-4; D uncertain. The CDR3 totals 16 residues. Germline V gene sequence: CDR1 SNHLY, CDR2 FYNNEI. V shed 3 bases and J shed 0 bases, with 12 bases lying between them. The DNA of the CDR3 is TGTGCCAGCAGTGAGGCCCTTCGTATAGCCAAAAACATTCAGTACTTC. Protein sequence: CASSEALRIAKNIQYF.

This clone was observed a few times. The rearrangement links TRBV7-6 to TRBJ1-1, with a weak D call TRBD1 (5 bases). CDR1 SGHVS and CDR2 FNYEAQ come from the germline V gene. This CDR3 contains 15 residues. V was shortened by 1 base and J by 5 bases, with 14 bases between the two germline ends. DNA for the CDR3: TGTGCCAGCAGCTTAGGGTCAGGGAGGGCGACTGAAGCTTTCTTT. Translating it yields CASSLGSGRATEAFF.

The V gene is TRBV5-1, the J gene TRBJ2-3; 14 bases line up with TRBD2. The CDR3 consists of 23 residues. Germline loops: CDR1 SGHRS, CDR2 YFSETQ. Unmatched junction bases numbered 21, after V lost 3 bases and J lost 0 bases. The CDR3 DNA sequence: TGCGCCAGCAGCTCCCAAACCGACCGACTAGCGGGGGGGATCGCGTCTAGCACAGATACGCAGTATTTT. Translation: CASSSQTDRLAGGIASSTDTQYF.

The V and J genes are TRBV4-3 and TRBJ2-6; weak D call: TRBD1 (5 bases). Looked up from germline, CDR1 is LGHNA and CDR2 is YSLEER. The germline V and J ends were trimmed by 4 bases and 4 bases, with 17 bases remaining between them. This CDR3 has 17 amino acids. In DNA, the CDR3 is TGCGCCAGCAGCCTACAGGACACTCTTTTGGGGGCCAACGTCCTGACTTTC. Its translation is CASSLQDTLLGANVLTF.

The gene calls are TRBV10-1 and TRBJ1-5, with 8 bases aligning to TRBD1. With 6 bases clipped from V and 4 bases from J, the junction kept 5 bases outside the gene matches. From germline, CDR1 is WNHNN and CDR2 SYGVQD (reference sequence). The CDR3 is 14 amino acids. The CDR3 loop reads CASRTGTGNQPQHF. The CDR3 nucleotides are TGCGCCAGCAGGACCGGGACAGGAAATCAGCCCCAGCATTTT.

The chain recombines TRBV28 with TRBJ1-5; weak D call: TRBD1 (6 bases). Germline-derived CDR1 and CDR2 are MDHEN and SYDVKM. The CDR3 loop spans 16 amino acids. V lost 1 base and J lost 2, with 12 bases in between. CDR3 DNA sequence: TGTGCCAGCAGTTTATCCCCCAGGGGTGGCAATCAGCCCCAGCATTTT. It codes for CASSLSPRGGNQPQHF.

The rearrangement links TRBV4-3 to TRBJ2-7; D is unclear. From germline, CDR1 is LGHNA and CDR2 YSLEER. This CDR3 spans 14 amino acids. V lost 3 bases and J 7 bases, leaving 16 bases between the germline ends. For the CDR3, the DNA is TGCGCCAGCAGCCAGGCTGCAGGCCTCCGGGAGCAGTACTTC. Protein sequence: CASSQAAGLREQYF.

This chain uses TRBV4-3 with TRBJ1-2; no clear D gene. The CDR3 runs to 15 residues. Trimming stripped 3 bases from V and 5 bases from J, with 16 bases between. Per germline, CDR1 LGHNA and CDR2 YSLEER. The CDR3 region has the DNA TGCGCCAGCAGCCAGGGGAGAAGGATGATGTATGGCTACACCTTC. Its translation is CASSQGRRMMYGYTF.

This chain uses TRBV4-1 with TRBJ1-5; 11 bases map to TRBD1. The CDR3 runs 17 residues. The germline gives CDR1 MGHRA, CDR2 YSYEKL. V was pared by 8 bases and J by 4 bases, with 13 bases of the junction left unmatched. The CDR3 DNA reads TGCGCCAGCTTTCGGACAGGGGGCAAGGGAAGGAATCAGCCCCAGCATTTT. Its protein product is CASFRTGGKGRNQPQHF.

This clone is a singleton in its sample. The genes are TRBV2 and TRBJ1-2; 9 bases fit TRBD1. Germline V gives CDR1 SNHLY, CDR2 FYNNEI. This CDR3 spans 15 amino acids. With 4 bases clipped from V and 8 bases from J, the junction kept 11 bases outside the gene matches. CDR3 amino acids: CASSGTGVSEEGYTF. CDR3 coding DNA: TGTGCCAGCAGTGGGACAGGGGTGTCGGAAGAGGGCTACACCTTC.

J is TRBJ2-1 and V is TRBV2; no clear D gene. V was clipped by 6 bases and J by 5 bases, with 5 bases between them. There are 11 residues in the CDR3. CDR1 SNHLY and CDR2 FYNNEI come from the germline V gene. The chain's CDR3 is CASRRNNEQFF. In DNA form, the CDR3 reads TGTGCCAGCAGGAGAAACAATGAGCAGTTCTTC.

The V call is TRBV30, the J call TRBJ1-4, with D tentatively TRBD1 (5 bases). The CDR3 covers 14 residues. CDR1 is GTSNPN and CDR2 is SVGIG in the germline V gene (reference sequence). Trimming removed 3 bases at V and 1 base at J, with 9 bases between. The CDR3 sequence: CAWRGGETNEKLFF. The CDR3 DNA reads as TGTGCCTGGAGGGGGGGGGAAACTAATGAAAAACTGTTTTTT. Looking up the rest from reference TRBV30 and TRBJ1-4 gives the full variable domain: SQTIHQWPATLVQPVGSPLSLECTVEGTSNPNLYWYRQAAGRGLQLLFYSVGIGQISSEVPQNLSASRPQDRQFILSSKKLLLSDSGFYLCAWRGGETNEKLFFGSGTQLSVL.

The CDR3 region is CASSSGRAAFF. CDR3 nucleotide sequence: TGTGCCAGCAGTTCTGGGCGTGCGGCTTTCTTT. The chain recombines TRBV27 with TRBJ1-1; D remains unclear. Germline CDR1 reads MNHEY; CDR2 reads SMNVEV (reference sequence). The CDR3 runs to 11 residues. Trimming stripped 4 bases from V and 11 bases from J, with 11 bases between.

This clone appeared once. The V call is TRBV15, the J call TRBJ2-1; 12 positions agree with TRBD2. J lost 5 bases, V lost 3 bases, and 2 bases had no gene match. The CDR3 extends over 15 amino acids. Germline CDR1 reads LNHNV; CDR2 reads YYDKDF (reference sequence). The CDR3 region is CATSRRTSGNNEQFF. The CDR3 nucleotides read TGTGCCACCAGCAGGAGGACTAGCGGGAACAATGAGCAGTTCTTC.

CDR3 in amino acids: CASSSVGRSSGANVLTF. In DNA form, the CDR3 reads TGTGCCAGCAGCTCGGTGGGGCGTAGCTCTGGGGCCAACGTCCTGACTTTC. This chain joins TRBV7-9 and TRBJ2-6; D possibly corresponds to TRBD1 (5 bases). The germline V gene encodes CDR1 SEHNR and CDR2 FQNEAQ (reference sequence). The germline V and J ends were trimmed by 4 bases and 0 bases, with 13 bases remaining between them. The CDR3 has 17 residues.

The V call is TRBV5-1, the J call TRBJ1-1; the match to TRBD1 covers 9 bases. Losses at the gene ends were 2 bases for V and 5 bases for J; bases not matched to a gene: 13. The CDR3 spans 17 residues. Germline CDR1 is SGHRS and CDR2 is YFSETQ. For the CDR3, the DNA is TGCGCCAGCAGCTTTGACAGGGGGAGGGTAGCAAGTACTGAAGCTTTCTTT. Translated, it gives CASSFDRGRVASTEAFF.

This clone was seen only a few times. The rearrangement joins TRBV29-1 to TRBJ1-3, with unresolved D. Germline V gene data show CDR1 as SQVTM and CDR2 as ANQGSEA. The CDR3 has 16 amino acids. V was shortened by 1 base and J by 3 bases, with 16 bases between the two germline ends. The CDR3 reads CSVEVPVGSDGNTIYF. The DNA of the CDR3 is TGCAGCGTTGAAGTTCCCGTTGGCAGCGATGGAAACACCATATATTTT.

This clone was counted a few times. The chain joins TRBV27 to TRBJ2-7; D possibly corresponds to TRBD1 (5 bases). Trimming took off 4 bases at V and 3 bases at J, with 10 bases between the two ends. The CDR3 length is 13 residues. The germline CDR1 and CDR2 sequences are MNHEY and SMNVEV (reference sequence). CDR3 in amino acids: CASSSRGLYEQYF. Written as DNA, the CDR3 is TGTGCCAGCAGTTCAAGGGGTCTCTACGAGCAGTACTTC.

The chain recombines TRBV9 with TRBJ2-1; 9 nucleotides line up with TRBD2. J was trimmed by 12 bases and V by 0 bases; bases with no gene match: 10. The length of the CDR3 is 15 residues. CDR1 is SGDLS, CDR2 YYNGEE, per germline. The CDR3 protein is CASSVAGSGSLSQFF. The CDR3 DNA reads as TGTGCCAGCAGCGTAGCTGGTAGCGGGAGCTTATCGCAGTTCTTC.

This chain joins TRBV5-1 and TRBJ2-2, with 10 bases matching TRBD2. This CDR3 spans 16 amino acids. Trimming took 9 bases from V and 3 from J; bases not matched to a gene: 11. The germline CDR1 and CDR2 sequences are SGHRS and YFSETQ. The CDR3 sequence: CATRLSGGVDTGELFF. In DNA form, the CDR3 reads TGCGCCACCAGACTGAGCGGGGGGGTAGACACCGGGGAGCTGTTTTTT. The variable domain in full, with the rest retrieved from reference TRBV5-1 and TRBJ2-2, is KAGVTQTPRYLIKTRGQQVTLSCSPISGHRSVSWYQQTPGQGLQFLFEYFSETQRNKGNFPGRFSGRQFSNSRSEMNVSTLELGDSALYLCATRLSGGVDTGELFFGEGSRLTVL.

The genes are TRBV9 and TRBJ2-7, with D maybe TRBD1 (6 bases). This CDR3 spans 15 amino acids. From germline, CDR1 is SGDLS and CDR2 YYNGEE. The V gene lost 4 bases and the J gene lost 0 bases, with 14 bases spanning the gap. The CDR3: CASSPHDRSSYEQYF. The CDR3 nucleotides are TGTGCCAGCAGCCCCCACGACAGGAGCTCCTACGAGCAGTACTTC.

This clone was detected only a few times. The genes are TRBV9 and TRBJ1-2, with D uncertain. The CDR3 length is 13 residues. Germline CDR1 is SGDLS and CDR2 is YYNGEE. Trimming cost V 4 bases and J 3 bases, with 10 bases left between them. The CDR3, as DNA: TGTGCCAGCAGCCCCCGTTTTGACTATGGCTACACCTTC. Residues: CASSPRFDYGYTF.

The rearrangement uses TRBV7-6 and TRBJ2-3; TRBD1 matches at 7 bases. CDR3 length: 16 amino acids. Germline V gene sequence: CDR1 SGHVS, CDR2 FNYEAQ. With V trimmed by 5 bases and J by 0 bases, 8 bases remained unmatched. This CDR3 is CASSHRQGRSTDTQYF. The CDR3 bases are TGTGCCAGCAGCCACCGACAGGGTCGGAGCACAGATACGCAGTATTTT.

In DNA form, the CDR3 reads TGTGCCAGCAGTTTTCCTCCGACTCGGAGCGGGAGGGCCGGGCACTACTATACAAATGAGCAGTTCTTC. Translating gives CASSFPPTRSGRAGHYYTNEQFF. This chain joins TRBV28 and TRBJ2-1; 10 bases fit TRBD2. This CDR3 has 23 amino acids. Unmatched junction bases numbered 30, after V lost 3 bases and J lost 7 bases. CDR1 MDHEN and CDR2 SYDVKM come from the germline V gene.